This T cell receptor (beta chain) originates from a study of CD8+ T cells in alopecia areata. Study-level background: Patients given treatment had severity scored by the percentage of scalp area affected.

cDNA reverse transcribed from extracted RNA served as the sequencing template. The assay was immunoSEQ multiplex PCR, and TCRdb's table has in-frame clones only and misses some. Of some 100,000 clones listed, about 40% were seen once; the top ten hold roughly 18%. Study-level points and caveats: How baseline CD8+ expansion relates to response remains uncertain (there was one nonresponder).

Germline-derived CDR1 and CDR2 are LGHNA and YNFKEQ. The CDR3 is made up of 15 amino acids. Trimming pared 4 bases from V and 0 bases from J, leaving 10 bases between. As for treatment: oral pan-JAK inhibitor, 5-10 mg twice daily. Cell sorting was applied to PBMCs, and CD4+ and CD8+ T cells were collected. For this clone: Its specificity is not known.

This clonotype originated in a human donor with alopecia areata. The starting material was CD8+ T cells sorted from blood, obtained at week 24, from a patient treated with tofacitinib. V usage is TRBV4-2 and J usage is TRBJ1-5; D gene unclear. CDR3 loop: CASSLRTDSNQPQHF. CDR3 DNA: TGTGCCAGCAGCCTCCGGACGGATAGCAATCAGCCCCAGCATTTT.